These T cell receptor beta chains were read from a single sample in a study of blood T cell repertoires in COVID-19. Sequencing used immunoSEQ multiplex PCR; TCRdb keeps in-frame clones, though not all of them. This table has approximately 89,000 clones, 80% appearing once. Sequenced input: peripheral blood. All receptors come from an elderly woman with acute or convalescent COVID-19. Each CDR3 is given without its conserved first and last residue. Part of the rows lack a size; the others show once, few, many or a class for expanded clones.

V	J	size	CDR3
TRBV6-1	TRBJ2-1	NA	ASSEQGAGYNEQF
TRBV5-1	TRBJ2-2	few	ASSPGLKTGELF
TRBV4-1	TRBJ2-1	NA	ASSQEQINEQF
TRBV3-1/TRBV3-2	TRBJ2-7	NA	ASSQGRRERTYEQY
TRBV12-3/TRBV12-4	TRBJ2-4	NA	ASSASGVKIQY
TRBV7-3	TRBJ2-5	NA	ASSSGQGETQY
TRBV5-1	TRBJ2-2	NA	ASNTAGLAGGTGELF
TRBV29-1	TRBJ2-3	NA	SVVTYSGRTDTQY
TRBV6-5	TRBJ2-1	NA	ASSYRAYNEQF
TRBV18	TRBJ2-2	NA	ASSTPTANTGELF
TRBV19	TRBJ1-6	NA	ASKTGGRSPLH
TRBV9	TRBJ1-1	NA	ASSRQGRGTEAF
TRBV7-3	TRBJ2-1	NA	ASSPTGGNNNEQF
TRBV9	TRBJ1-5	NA	ASSVTLPRVSQPQH
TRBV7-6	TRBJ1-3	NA	ASSPPGGLGNTIY
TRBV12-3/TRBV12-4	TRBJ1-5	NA	ASSQGSNQPQH
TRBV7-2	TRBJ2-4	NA	ASSRGWGDIQY
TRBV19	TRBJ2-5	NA	ASSIDRTAEQETQY
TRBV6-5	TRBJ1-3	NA	ASMAGGSSGNTIY
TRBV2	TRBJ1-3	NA	ASKDRGNTIY
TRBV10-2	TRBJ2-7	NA	ASRSSGSSYEQY
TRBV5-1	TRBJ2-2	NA	ASSLAGVTGELF
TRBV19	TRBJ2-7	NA	ASSIHTYEQY
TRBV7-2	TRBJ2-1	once	ASSLIAGEQF
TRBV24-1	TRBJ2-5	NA	ATSGGSQETQY
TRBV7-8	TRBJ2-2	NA	ASSLRGRVLTGELF